Below, one T cell receptor (beta chain) is given with its context. If patients had autoimmune disease history or systemic immunosuppression, they were excluded. V was clipped by 5 bases and J by 0 bases, with 11 bases between them. Germline assignment: CDR1 MDHEN and CDR2 SYDVKM. The CDR3 contains 15 residues. These data belong to a study of OX40 agonist ivuxolimab in advanced cancers. Study-wide context: Of the participants, approximately 40% had some prior anti-PD-1, anti-PD-L1 or anti-CTLA-4 therapy, which was allowed.

TCRdb's copy holds only in-frame clones and misses some; the assay was immunoSEQ multiplex PCR. The sample holds approximately 48,000 clones, 65% to 85% seen once. The chain uses TRBV28 and TRBJ1-5; no definite D call. The specimen was CD4+ or CD8+ T cells sorted from blood, collected in a trial of the OX40 agonist ivuxolimab. The origin of this receptor is an adult with an advanced solid tumor such as melanoma, head and neck, liver or kidney cancer. This CDR3 is CASSQHRDSNQPQHF. CDR3 nucleotides: TGTGCCAGCAGTCAACACAGAGATAGCAATCAGCCCCAGCATTTT.